These 5 T cell receptor beta chains originate from one sample sequenced in a study of blood T cell repertoires in COVID-19. This table comes from immunoSEQ multiplex PCR, and its TCRdb copy is limited to in-frame clones, with some not included. This sample yields 250,000 to 300,000 clones, of which about 80% are seen a single time; 3.4% belongs to the top ten. Sequenced: PBMCs or T cells enriched from blood (not recorded which). The receptors come from a man in his fifties or sixties who had recovered from COVID-19.

This sequence joins TRBV28 and TRBJ2-7; TRBD1 matches 7 bases. This CDR3 is 14 amino acids long. Germline values: CDR1 MDHEN, CDR2 SYDVKM. V dropped 3 bases and J dropped 0; count of bases not matched to a gene: 2. The CDR3 bases are TGTGCCAGCAGTTTTAGGGACAGCTCCTACGAGCAGTACTTC. Translated: CASSFRDSSYEQYF.

The chain couples TRBV2 to TRBJ1-4; possibly TRBD1 for D (6 bases). V dropped 6 bases and J dropped 0 bases, with 11 bases sitting between them. The germline CDR1 and CDR2 sequences are SNHLY and FYNNEI. The CDR3 runs 15 residues. The DNA for the CDR3 is TGTGCCAGCAGGGTGGCAGGGGCAACTAATGAAAAACTGTTTTTT. Protein product: CASRVAGATNEKLFF.

CDR3: CASSQGPRDYGYTF. CDR3 nucleotide sequence: TGTGCCAGCAGCCAAGGGCCCAGGGACTATGGCTACACCTTC. The rearrangement links TRBV3-1 (or the pseudogene TRBV3-2) to TRBJ1-2; TRBD1 might be the D (5 bases). V shed 1 base and J shed 3 bases, with 9 bases lying between them. The CDR3 is 14 residues long. Germline V lookup: CDR1 LGHDT, CDR2 YNNKEL (reference sequence).

This chain connects TRBV10-2 to TRBJ1-3; D might be TRBD1 (5 bases). The CDR3 consists of 14 residues. V lost 3 bases and J 5 bases, leaving 11 bases between the germline ends. Germline-derived CDR1 and CDR2 are WSHSY and SAAADI. This chain's CDR3 is CASSDQGIRNTIYF. The CDR3 DNA sequence: TGCGCCAGCAGTGATCAGGGCATTAGAAACACCATATATTTT.

The gene calls are TRBV12-5 and TRBJ2-1, with D possibly matching TRBD1 (6 bases). This CDR3 comprises 11 residues. With 0 bases removed from V and 12 bases from J, the gap between germline ends came to 6 bases. Germline V gene data show CDR1 as LGHNT and CDR2 as FRNRAP. The CDR3 bases are TGTGCTAGTGGTTTGGTCAGGGGGCAGTTCTTC. Translated, it gives CASGLVRGQFF.